The 27 T cell receptor beta chains presented below share a single source sample, sequenced in a study of CD8+ T cells in alopecia areata. The authors extracted RNA and reverse transcribed it into cDNA as the sequencing template. Profiled with immunoSEQ multiplex PCR; TCRdb holds only in-frame clones, not every one. The repertoire includes roughly 200,000 clones, over 55% of them detected once, and about 1.5% sits in the top ten. The input for sequencing was CD4+ T cells sorted from blood, taken at week 0. The receptors derive from a human donor with alopecia areata.

This clone has only a few counts. The chain links TRBV29-1 to TRBJ2-5; no firm D call. This CDR3 spans 12 amino acids. CDR1 is SQVTM, CDR2 ANQGSEA, per germline. The V end was cut by 3 bases, the J end by 5 bases, with 10 bases between. The DNA of the CDR3 is TGCAGCGTTGACGGACGGCTCGAGACCCAGTACTTC. This sequence encodes CSVDGRLETQYF.

This clone was seen only a few times. The chain uses TRBV2 and TRBJ2-7; 8 bases map to TRBD2. The length of the CDR3 is 15 residues. J gave up 2 bases and V 5 bases, and 8 bases lay outside the gene matches. Germline V gene lookup returns CDR1 SNHLY and CDR2 FYNNEI. The CDR3 sequence: CASSSNGGVTYEQYF. DNA for the CDR3: TGTGCCAGCAGTTCGAACGGGGGGGTCACCTACGAGCAGTACTTC. Variable domain in full (rest from reference TRBV2 and TRBJ2-7): EPEVTQTPSHQVTQMGQEVILRCVPISNHLYFYWYRQILGQKVEFLVSFYNNEISEKSEIFDDQFSVERPDGSNFTLKIRSTKLEDSAMYFCASSSNGGVTYEQYFGPGTRLTVT.

The CDR3 sequence is CAWSEDVTSYGYTF. The CDR3 DNA is TGTGCCTGGAGCGAGGACGTGACCTCCTATGGCTACACCTTC. The gene calls are TRBV30 and TRBJ1-2; no definite D call. CDR3 length: 14 amino acids. V shed 3 bases and J shed 4 bases, with 15 bases lying between them. Germline CDR1 reads GTSNPN; CDR2 reads SVGIG (reference sequence).

The chain recombines TRBV2 with TRBJ1-1; no clear D gene. This CDR3 contains 14 residues. Germline V gene sequence: CDR1 SNHLY, CDR2 FYNNEI. Trimming took off 4 bases at V and 1 base at J, with 10 bases between the two ends. CDR3 amino acids: CASSVIGRNTEAFF. CDR3 in DNA: TGTGCCAGCAGTGTTATAGGGAGGAACACTGAAGCTTTCTTT.

This clone was observed a few times. Other DNA sequences of this sample code for an identical CDR3. The V gene is TRBV19, the J gene TRBJ2-5; either TRBD1 or TRBD2 may supply D (5 bases each). The V gene's germline CDR1 is LNHDA and CDR2 SQIVND (reference sequence). The ends were cut back, 6 bases at V and 2 bases at J, with 16 bases in the middle. The CDR3 spans 15 residues. DNA for the CDR3: TGTGCCAGTAGGCTAGCTGGGGCCCGGCAAGAGACCCAGTACTTC. The encoded protein is CASRLAGARQETQYF.

J is TRBJ2-1 and V is TRBV4-3; unclear D gene. Germline V gene sequence: CDR1 LGHNA, CDR2 YSLEER. The CDR3 runs to 15 residues. Between the trimmed V and J ends, which lost 0 bases and 6 bases, there was a span of 12 bases. The CDR3 loop reads CASSQDLDGINEQFF. The CDR3 region has the DNA TGCGCCAGCAGCCAAGATCTTGACGGTATCAATGAGCAGTTCTTC.

J is TRBJ2-3 and V is TRBV28; D may be TRBD1 (5 bases). V dropped 3 bases and J dropped 1 base, with 11 bases sitting between them. Germline values: CDR1 MDHEN, CDR2 SYDVKM. The length of the CDR3 is 15 residues. The CDR3 nucleotides are TGTGCCAGCAGTTTCGTCCAGGGTGGCACAGATACGCAGTATTTT. Translation: CASSFVQGGTDTQYF.

This clone has a single count. The genes are TRBV29-1 and TRBJ1-2; no clear D. The V end was cut by 1 base, the J end by 10 bases, with 10 bases between. In germline, CDR1 is SQVTM, CDR2 ANQGSEA. The CDR3 loop spans 11 amino acids. CDR3 DNA: TGCAGCGTTGAAGTCGGTCAAGACTACACCTTC. This sequence encodes CSVEVGQDYTF.

This clone was observed a few times. This chain uses TRBV29-1 with TRBJ2-1, with D perhaps TRBD1 (6 bases). V lost 7 bases to trimming and J lost 9 bases, with 16 bases between them. Germline CDR1 SQVTM, CDR2 ANQGSEA. The CDR3 has 12 amino acids. CDR3: CSAVQGDVEQFF. CDR3 sequence (DNA): TGCAGCGCCGTACAGGGAGATGTTGAGCAGTTCTTC.

CDR3 in DNA: TGTGCCAGCAGCCCGACGTGGGGTGGGAATCAGCCCCAGCATTTT. This sequence encodes CASSPTWGGNQPQHF. The V and J genes are TRBV9 and TRBJ1-5; D is uncertain. The length of the CDR3 is 15 residues. Trimming took 4 bases from V and 4 from J, leaving 15 bases between them. The V gene's germline CDR1 is SGDLS and CDR2 YYNGEE. The full variable domain, with the rest looked up from reference TRBV9 and TRBJ1-5, is DSGVTQTPKHLITATGQRVTLRCSPRSGDLSVYWYQQSLDQGLQFLIQYYNGEERAKGNILERFSAQQFPDLHSELNLSSLELGDSALYFCASSPTWGGNQPQHFGDGTRLSIL.

This chain links TRBV25-1 with TRBJ2-3; 10 bases line up with TRBD1. V trimming: 5 bases; J trimming: 4 bases; junction bases outside the gene matches: 6. CDR3 length: 15 residues. The germline CDR1 and CDR2 sequences are MGHDK and SYGVNS. The CDR3 DNA reads as TGTGCCAGCAGTCCTGGGGGGACAGGGGCAGATACGCAGTATTTT. Its translation: CASSPGGTGADTQYF.

The CDR3 reads CAWTHLAKNIQYF. CDR3 nucleotide sequence: TGTGCCTGGACCCATCTAGCCAAAAACATTCAGTACTTC. V gene TRBV30 combines with J gene TRBJ2-4; D gene unclear. The CDR3 loop spans 13 amino acids. Trimming took off 4 bases at V and 0 bases at J, with 7 bases between the two ends. Germline CDR1 reads GTSNPN; CDR2 reads SVGIG (reference sequence).

With respect to this clone: The same CDR3 also results from other DNA sequences found in this sample. The CDR3 here is CSVDRGGNEQYF. CDR3 nucleotide sequence: TGCAGCGTTGATAGGGGAGGAAACGAGCAGTACTTC. The V call is TRBV29-1, the J call TRBJ2-7; D is perhaps TRBD2 (6 bases). Germline loops: CDR1 SQVTM, CDR2 ANQGSEA. V gave up 3 bases and J gave up 5 bases, with 11 bases separating them. The CDR3 covers 12 residues.

This chain uses TRBV9 with TRBJ2-7; 7 bases line up with TRBD2. CDR3 length: 12 amino acids. After removal of 4 bases from V and 3 bases from J, the junction contained 1 base not matched to a gene. Germline V gene lookup returns CDR1 SGDLS and CDR2 YYNGEE. CDR3 residues: CASSRGGYEQYF. The CDR3 DNA reads as TGTGCCAGCAGCCGCGGGGGCTACGAGCAGTACTTC.

CDR3 sequence: CASSMDRAREQFF. CDR3 in DNA: TGTGCCAGTAGTATGGACAGGGCTCGCGAGCAGTTCTTC. The V and J genes are TRBV19 and TRBJ2-1; 8 bases fit TRBD1. The germline gives CDR1 LNHDA, CDR2 SQIVND (reference sequence). With V trimmed by 3 bases and J by 10 bases, 5 bases remained unmatched. The CDR3 runs to 13 residues.

This clone has just a few counts. The CDR3, as DNA: TGTGCCAGCAGTGACCAGCCCTATGGCTACACCTTC. It translates to CASSDQPYGYTF. This rearrangement joins TRBV25-1 to TRBJ1-2; the D is unclear. The CDR3 has 12 amino acids. The germline CDR1 and CDR2 sequences are MGHDK and SYGVNS. V was cut by 3 bases and J by 4 bases, with 6 bases left in between.

The V and J genes are TRBV29-1 and TRBJ2-7; 7 bases are shared with TRBD1. V shed 5 bases, J shed 4 bases, and the junction held 11 bases outside the gene matches. CDR3 size: 14 residues. From germline, CDR1 is SQVTM and CDR2 ANQGSEA. The CDR3 DNA follows: TGCAGCGTTTGGACAGGCCCCAGGGAGTACGAGCAGTACTTC. Translating gives CSVWTGPREYEQYF.

This rearrangement joins TRBV27 to TRBJ1-1; D is ambiguous. The CDR3 extends over 13 amino acids. CDR1 is MNHEY, CDR2 SMNVEV, per germline (reference sequence). The V end was cut by 5 bases, the J end by 4 bases, with 11 bases between. CDR3 nucleotides: TGTGCCAGCAGTCCCCTCCCCCTCACTGAAGCTTTCTTT. It yields the protein CASSPLPLTEAFF.

The chain combines TRBV6-1 with TRBJ1-1, with D perhaps matching TRBD1 (5 bases). The CDR3 extends over 15 amino acids. Germline CDR1 reads MNHNS; CDR2 reads SASEGT. V lost 2 bases to trimming and J lost 0 bases, with 10 bases between them. CDR3 DNA sequence: TGTGCCAGCAGTGAACCAGGGTCAATGAACACTGAAGCTTTCTTT. This gives the protein CASSEPGSMNTEAFF.

This clone has a handful of counts. The V and J genes are TRBV5-4 and TRBJ1-1; D is unresolved. The CDR3 is 15 residues long. From germline, CDR1 is SGHNT and CDR2 YYREEE (reference sequence). Between the trimmed V and J ends, which lost 5 bases and 4 bases, there was a span of 18 bases. The CDR3 protein is CASSHPSSRRTEAFF. The CDR3 nucleotides read TGTGCCAGCAGTCACCCCTCCTCGAGACGCACTGAAGCTTTCTTT.

The CDR3 DNA reads as TGTGCCAGCAGCCGTCAACCCGGCGGCGCCACTGAAGCTTTCTTT. It specifies CASSRQPGGATEAFF. The chain couples TRBV14 to TRBJ1-1; D is undetermined. Per the germline V gene, CDR1 is SGHDN and CDR2 is FVKESK. The CDR3 has 15 amino acids. Trimming pared 4 bases from V and 4 bases from J, leaving 16 bases between.

This clone turned up a few times. This chain uses TRBV5-1 with TRBJ2-3, with D possibly TRBD2 on 6 matching bases. Deletions cut 3 bases from V and 1 base from J, with 9 bases between. The germline V gene encodes CDR1 SGHRS and CDR2 YFSETQ. The CDR3 consists of 14 residues. For the CDR3, the DNA is TGCGCCAGCAGCTGGGGGGATCGCACAGATACGCAGTATTTT. This codes for CASSWGDRTDTQYF. The variable domain in full, completed from reference TRBV5-1 and TRBJ2-3, reads KAGVTQTPRYLIKTRGQQVTLSCSPISGHRSVSWYQQTPGQGLQFLFEYFSETQRNKGNFPGRFSGRQFSNSRSEMNVSTLELGDSALYLCASSWGDRTDTQYFGPGTRLTVL.

The J gene is TRBJ2-3, the V gene TRBV29-1, with a possible D match to TRBD1 (5 bases). V shed 4 bases and J shed 0 bases, with 11 bases lying between them. The CDR3 has 14 amino acids. Germline V gene lookup returns CDR1 SQVTM and CDR2 ANQGSEA. The chain's CDR3 is CSVVGRASTDTQYF. The CDR3 nucleotides read TGCAGCGTTGTCGGCAGGGCGAGCACAGATACGCAGTATTTT.

The CDR3, as DNA: TGTGCCAGTAGTATAGGTCCGGGCTCCACTGAAGCTTTCTTT. Its translation is CASSIGPGSTEAFF. This chain links TRBV19 with TRBJ1-1; D not resolved. Germline-derived CDR1 and CDR2 are LNHDA and SQIVND (reference sequence). This CDR3 spans 14 amino acids. Trimming removed 1 base at V and 4 bases at J, with 10 bases between.

V usage is TRBV7-8 and J usage is TRBJ2-3; D perhaps matches TRBD2 (5 bases). The V end was cut by 5 bases, the J end by 7 bases, with 10 bases between. The CDR3 has 12 residues. Germline V gene sequence: CDR1 SGHVS, CDR2 FQNEAQ. DNA for the CDR3: TGTGCCAGCAGCACAAGCGGATATACGCAGTATTTT. Translated, it gives CASSTSGYTQYF. Full variable domain (remainder filled in from reference TRBV7-8 and TRBJ2-3): GAGVSQSPRYKVAKRGQDVALRCDPISGHVSLFWYQQALGQGPEFLTYFQNEAQLDKSGLPSDRFFAERPEGSVSTLKIQRTQQEDSAVYLCASSTSGYTQYFGPGTRLTVL.

V and J are TRBV30 and TRBJ2-4; D is uncertain. This CDR3 region has 14 residues. V lost 1 base, J lost 7 bases, and 14 bases lay in between. Looked up from germline, CDR1 is GTSNPN and CDR2 is SVGIG (reference sequence). The CDR3 sequence: CAWSGQVFTNIQYF. The DNA for the CDR3 is TGTGCCTGGAGTGGGCAAGTTTTTACGAACATTCAGTACTTC.

This chain joins TRBV7-2 and TRBJ1-6; 8 bases fit TRBD1. The V segment lost 4 bases and the J segment 8 bases; nucleotides outside the gene matches: 7. The CDR3 runs 15 residues. Germline-derived CDR1 and CDR2 are SGHTA and FQGNSA. The CDR3 region is CASSSLVTGDSPLHF. The CDR3 region has the DNA TGTGCCAGCAGCTCGCTTGTGACAGGGGATTCACCCCTCCACTTT.